This section outlines one T cell receptor beta chain sequence together with its context. Its antigen is currently not known. No much larger clone is present one base from it, and per-base qualities are unavailable. The sample contains more than one DNA sequence encoding this CDR3. CD8 naive samples were CD45RO-negative cells positively selected for CCR7, giving a CD45RA+CCR7+ population that excluded TemRA cells. Healthy HIV-negative adults with no recently reported acute infections or vaccinations were included as donors. Every donor was a Caucasian adult residing in Nashville, Tennessee, USA. After blood collection by leukapheresis, PBMCs were isolated using Ficoll-Histopaque density gradient centrifugation and then cryopreserved in the vapor phase of liquid nitrogen. Analytical flow cytometry was used to check the purity and quantity of each magnetically sorted T cell population. Genomic DNA was isolated from each sorted fraction and quantified by UV absorbance on a Nanodrop 2000c.

This record comes from a study of shared clonotypes between healthy human individuals (TCRdb year 2020). For context, the study as a whole: The cohort included a few men and a couple of women between 18 and 49 years of age. For each donor, CD4 naive and CD4 memory were each run on three plates, CD8 naive on two plates, and CD8 memory on one plate. Blood TCR repertoires of about five healthy adults were deeply sequenced to estimate repertoire size and the extent of clonotype sharing between individuals. To increase sequencing depth and limit assay-specific biases, different laboratories used diverse techniques to prepare libraries and sequence TCR repertoires. Per donor, leukapheresis produced somewhere between about 0.94 and 9.5 billion PBMCs.

TCR CDR3 regions were amplified from genomic DNA by multiplex PCR using the deep immunoSEQ assay. Extracted genomic DNA from each cell subset was spread evenly across all wells of several immunoSEQ 96-well plates, with each plate serving as a replicate. For sorted subsets, roughly 200 ng of genomic DNA, equivalent to around 31,000 T cell genomes, went into each replicate PCR. The purified libraries were quantified using a Qubit 3.0 fluorometer, sized with a Bioanalyzer 2100, and then quantified again using the KAPA Library Quantification kit. A separate single-read 150-cycle Illumina NextSeq 550 flow cell was used to sequence each immunoSEQ 96-well plate. Under the source paper's analysis protocol: Because the immunoSEQ output included only junctional sequences and no quality scores, the filtering could not be the same as the filtering used for full-length reads. To assign V/J genes and CDR3, sequences were annotated against IMGT germline references using PyIR, a Python wrapper for IgBLAST v1.9. Any read was removed if the V/J assignment was weak (E-value above 1e-6), the CDR3 was missing, or the read contained stop codons, out-of-frame junctions, or ambiguous translated residues. V3J clonotypes were defined as sequences sharing the same inferred V gene, J gene, and CDR3 amino acid sequence. Percentage overlap between repertoires was computed as shared unique clonotypes divided by the size of the smaller repertoire. RTK rarefaction, the Chao1 estimator, and Recon v2.1 estimates of unobserved clonotypes were used to assess repertoire richness. OLGA was used to compute generation probabilities for all TCRbeta clonotypes that the gDNA method yielded from four donors. TCRdb provides this immuneACCESS table in a form limited to in-frame rearrangements. Some clones are lacking; in checked studies, under half of them reflect an unresolved V gene, and why the rest are absent is not known. For V, J and clone size, that table is used; D and trimming come from the DNA. The sample table shows just over 2,000,000 clones, and about 94% are seen once. The ten largest clones add up to about 1.1% of the sample.

General conclusions and limits of the study: Sharing across several donors was observed for roughly 5.4% of naive CD4, under 4% of naive CD8, 2% to 2.5% of memory CD4, and roughly 0.43% of memory CD8 clonotypes. Pairwise subsampling indicated that sequencing depth was expected to affect the degree of clonotype sharing among donors. Compared with non-shared clonotypes, clonotypes shared by all four sorted-subset donors had higher generation probabilities. Only blood was sampled, and tissue TCR repertoires likely differ from those in blood. Naive subsets generally had larger estimated clonotype richness than memory subsets did. The genetic and exposure-history diversity represented was limited by the small number of donors. Rarefaction of sorted-subset datasets indicated incomplete sequencing despite the large sequencing depth.

Measured from the cysteine to the phenylalanine, the CDR3 is 15 residues long. This entry keeps only the CDR3 DNA: 45 bases, framed from base 1. V is clipped by 4 bases and J by 2 bases, and the sequence between their germline boundaries is 10 bases long. CDR1 and CDR2 are read off the germline V gene (reference sequence) as SGHNT and YYREEE. The chain couples TRBV5-4 to TRBJ2-6; possibly the D gene is TRBD1, per 6 matching bases. The material sequenced was naive CD8+ T cells sorted from blood. The cell subset or site label for this specimen denotes: CD45RA+CCR7+. The TCR originated in a man aged 18 to 30 in good health. The CDR3 loop reads CASSPTGPGANVLTF. In nucleotide form, the sequence is TGTGCCAGCAGCCCAACAGGGCCTGGGGCCAACGTCCTGACTTTC.